Included here is one T cell receptor beta chain sequence, with context. Via MiXCR, TCRdb re-called the 5' RACE reads, giving one row per CDR3 protein. The sample has about 260,000 distinct CDR3 sequences, around 15% seen once. These data are taken from a study of T-cell memory formation after mild COVID-19. Whole-study context: Clusters of TCRs were largely donor specific.

Sequencing was performed on PBMCs or a T cell subset sorted from them (not recorded which). This TCR was sampled from a man between 18 and 35 years old who had mild COVID-19 (a few samples of this study predate the infection). Cell type and time point are not known.

Written as DNA, the CDR3 is TGCAGTGCTGGCGGGACAGGGACCTACGAGCAGTACTTC. The encoded protein is CSAGGTGTYEQYF. The chain recombines TRBV20-1 with TRBJ2-7; 9 bases map to TRBD1. The CDR3 has 13 amino acids. The V gene end was trimmed by 5 bases and the J gene end by 2 bases; junction bases not matched to a gene: 4. Germline values: CDR1 DFQATT, CDR2 SNEGSKA (reference sequence).